This is a list of T cell receptor beta chains from one sample in a study of cytomegalovirus exposure and HLA in healthy donors. TCRdb keeps only in-frame clones here, not all; method: immunoSEQ multiplex PCR. In the table there are 160,000 or so clones, roughly 85% of which are singletons. Sequencing was performed on PBMCs. The receptors stem from a man under 40 in good health and CMV-seronegative. Both conserved end residues are part of each CDR3. A D gene is named only where the DNA matches it firmly. Rows may omit the clone size; those that give it use once, few, many or a size class.

CDR3: CASSGGRVSNTEAFF
DNA: TGTGCCAGCAGTGGGGGGCGAGTTTCGAACACTGAAGCTTTCTTT
V: TRBV2
D: -
size: -
J: TRBJ1-1

CDR3: CASSVGIGGDVPDTQYF
DNA: TGTGCCAGCAGCGTAGGGATAGGAGGCGACGTCCCAGATACGCAGTATTTT
V: TRBV9
D: -
size: -
J: TRBJ2-3

CDR3: CASSLFAGLNTGELFF
DNA: TGTGCCAGCAGTTTATTTGCGGGATTGAACACCGGGGAGCTGTTTTTT
V: TRBV28
D: -
size: -
J: TRBJ2-2

CDR3: CATLVGSDNEQFF
DNA: TGTGCCACTCTAGTGGGTAGCGACAATGAGCAGTTCTTC
V: TRBV7-9
D: -
size: -
J: TRBJ2-1

CDR3: CASSRGTGGEYEQYF
DNA: TGTGCCAGCAGCCGTGGGACCGGGGGAGAGTACGAGCAGTACTTC
V: TRBV6-6
D: -
size: -
J: TRBJ2-7

CDR3: CASRGTGQGSYEQYF
DNA: TGTGCCAGCAGAGGTACCGGCCAGGGCTCCTACGAGCAGTACTTC
V: TRBV6-5
D: -
size: -
J: TRBJ2-7

CDR3: CASSYTGGRGRGEQFF
DNA: TGTGCCAGCAGCTACACCGGGGGGCGGGGCCGGGGGGAGCAGTTCTTC
V: TRBV11-1
D: -
size: -
J: TRBJ2-1

CDR3: CASSLVGAVSSPLHF
DNA: TGTGCCAGCAGCTTGGTTGGGGCCGTGAGTTCACCCCTCCACTTT
V: TRBV5-4
D: -
size: -
J: TRBJ1-6

CDR3: CAWSVTSGVYEQFF
DNA: TGTGCCTGGAGTGTGACTAGCGGAGTCTATGAGCAGTTCTTC
V: TRBV30
D: TRBD2
size: few
J: TRBJ2-1

CDR3: CASSYLRGTGNTIYF
DNA: TGTGCCAGCAGTTATCTCCGGGGAACTGGAAACACCATATATTTT
V: TRBV6-5
D: -
size: -
J: TRBJ1-3

CDR3: CASSQERVATEAFF
DNA: TGCGCCAGCAGCCAAGAGAGGGTGGCCACTGAAGCTTTCTTT
V: TRBV4-1
D: -
size: -
J: TRBJ1-1

CDR3: CASSRGQVEGYTF
DNA: TGTGCCAGCTCCCGAGGACAGGTGGAAGGCTACACCTTC
V: TRBV18
D: TRBD1
size: -
J: TRBJ1-2

CDR3: CASSLAVVGQGVETQYF
DNA: TGTGCCAGCAGCTTAGCTGTAGTCGGGCAGGGGGTAGAGACCCAGTACTTC
V: TRBV7-6
D: TRBD1
size: -
J: TRBJ2-5

CDR3: CASSVGGQAGHYNEQFF
DNA: TGTGCCAGCAGCGTAGGCGGTCAGGCGGGGCACTACAATGAGCAGTTCTTC
V: TRBV9
D: -
size: -
J: TRBJ2-1

CDR3: CASLGLAGGQTPYEQYF
DNA: TGTGCCAGCCTGGGACTAGCGGGAGGGCAGACTCCCTACGAGCAGTACTTC
V: TRBV2
D: TRBD2
size: -
J: TRBJ2-7

CDR3: CASSKAASRSYEQYF
DNA: TGTGCCAGCAGCAAGGCGGCATCGAGATCCTACGAGCAGTACTTC
V: TRBV7-2
D: -
size: -
J: TRBJ2-7

CDR3: CASSYATVDGYTF
DNA: TGTGCCAGCAGTTACGCGACAGTGGATGGCTACACCTTC
V: TRBV6-6
D: -
size: few
J: TRBJ1-2

CDR3: CASSPHRLDTEAFF
DNA: TGTGCCAGCAGCCCCCACCGACTCGACACTGAAGCTTTCTTT
V: TRBV5-5
D: -
size: -
J: TRBJ1-1

CDR3: CASRDGQFQETQYF
DNA: TGTGCCAGCAGGGACGGACAGTTCCAAGAGACCCAGTACTTC
V: TRBV7-6
D: -
size: -
J: TRBJ2-5

CDR3: CASSLVGGGLTDTQYF
DNA: TGTGCCAGCAGCTTGGTAGGGGGGGGGCTCACAGATACGCAGTATTTT
V: TRBV5-4
D: -
size: -
J: TRBJ2-3

CDR3: CAIEGAPLYEQYF
DNA: TGTGCCATTGAGGGGGCCCCACTCTACGAGCAGTACTTC
V: TRBV2
D: TRBD1
size: -
J: TRBJ2-7

CDR3: CASSQVGGITYEQYF
DNA: TGTGCCAGCAGCCAAGTTGGGGGGATCACCTACGAGCAGTACTTC
V: TRBV4-2
D: -
size: -
J: TRBJ2-7

CDR3: CASSTPPGQGYYEQYF
DNA: TGTGCCAGCAGTACCCCGCCGGGACAGGGGTACTACGAGCAGTACTTC
V: TRBV11-2
D: TRBD1
size: -
J: TRBJ2-7

CDR3: CASSLVLTSGRSDTGELFF
DNA: TGTGCCAGCAGCTTAGTCCTGACTAGCGGGAGGTCGGACACCGGGGAGCTGTTTTTT
V: TRBV7-8
D: TRBD2
size: few
J: TRBJ2-2

CDR3: CASSPDLGGTGELFF
DNA: TGTGCCAGCAGCCCAGACCTGGGGGGGACCGGGGAGCTGTTTTTT
V: TRBV5-6
D: TRBD2
size: few
J: TRBJ2-2

CDR3: CASSLVQGRAEQFF
DNA: TGTGCCAGCAGCTTAGTTCAGGGTCGAGCTGAGCAGTTCTTC
V: TRBV11-2
D: -
size: -
J: TRBJ2-1

CDR3: CAISDFLHRETNEKLFF
DNA: TGTGCCATCAGTGACTTTTTACACCGTGAAACTAATGAAAAACTGTTTTTT
V: TRBV10-3
D: -
size: -
J: TRBJ1-4

CDR3: CASMTDRGNTEAFF
DNA: TGTGCCAGCATGACGGACAGGGGGAACACTGAAGCTTTCTTT
V: TRBV2
D: TRBD1
size: once
J: TRBJ1-1

CDR3: CASSTQGAGAPQHF
DNA: TGTGCCAGTAGTACACAGGGGGCGGGGGCGCCCCAGCATTTT
V: TRBV19
D: TRBD1
size: once
J: TRBJ1-5

CDR3: CASSRSGTGKEETQYF
DNA: TGTGCCAGCAGTAGGTCCGGGACAGGTAAAGAAGAGACCCAGTACTTC
V: TRBV28
D: TRBD1
size: -
J: TRBJ2-5

CDR3: CAIREGETNEKLFF
DNA: TGTGCCATCAGGGAAGGGGAAACTAATGAAAAACTGTTTTTT
V: TRBV10-3
D: -
size: -
J: TRBJ1-4

CDR3: CASSRLLQEKLFF
DNA: TGCGCCAGCAGCCGCCTTCTGCAGGAAAAACTGTTTTTT
V: TRBV4-3
D: -
size: -
J: TRBJ1-4

CDR3: CASSVREGTVANEKLFF
DNA: TGTGCCAGCAGCGTTAGGGAGGGGACGGTAGCTAATGAAAAACTGTTTTTT
V: TRBV9
D: -
size: -
J: TRBJ1-4

CDR3: CASSEALRNNEQFF
DNA: TGTGCCAGCAGTGAAGCTTTGCGGAACAATGAGCAGTTCTTC
V: TRBV6-1
D: -
size: few
J: TRBJ2-1

CDR3: CASSPGGAINEKLFF
DNA: TGTGCCAGCAGCCCCGGGGGGGCGATTAATGAAAAACTGTTTTTT
V: TRBV5-4
D: -
size: -
J: TRBJ1-4

CDR3: CATWDRVTEAFF
DNA: TGTGCCACCTGGGACAGGGTAACTGAAGCTTTCTTT
V: TRBV28
D: TRBD1
size: -
J: TRBJ1-1

CDR3: CASFLAGDSYNSPLHF
DNA: TGTGCCAGCTTTTTGGCGGGGGACTCCTATAATTCACCCCTCCACTTT
V: TRBV28
D: -
size: -
J: TRBJ1-6

CDR3: CASSLVLRGGLETQYF
DNA: TGTGCCAGCAGCTTAGTGTTGCGGGGGGGCTTGGAGACCCAGTACTTC
V: TRBV7-2
D: TRBD2
size: -
J: TRBJ2-5

CDR3: CASSGTSGRVGEQFF
DNA: TGTGCCAGCAGCGGGACTAGCGGGAGGGTAGGTGAGCAGTTCTTC
V: TRBV14
D: TRBD2
size: -
J: TRBJ2-1

CDR3: CASSSRPLVVETQYF
DNA: TGTGCCAGCAGCTCGCGCCCTCTAGTGGTAGAGACCCAGTACTTC
V: TRBV5-6
D: -
size: -
J: TRBJ2-5

CDR3: CASWGLSDGYTF
DNA: TGTGCCAGCTGGGGCTTATCGGATGGCTACACCTTC
V: TRBV27
D: -
size: -
J: TRBJ1-2

CDR3: CASSLGLPQDTEAFF
DNA: TGTGCCAGCAGCTTGGGGCTACCCCAGGACACTGAAGCTTTCTTT
V: TRBV5-6
D: -
size: -
J: TRBJ1-1

CDR3: CASSVTGTSGYNEQFF
DNA: TGTGCCAGCAGCGTTACCGGGACTAGCGGTTACAATGAGCAGTTCTTC
V: TRBV9
D: TRBD2
size: -
J: TRBJ2-1

CDR3: CASTEQKTGQGLAKNIQYF
DNA: TGTGCCAGCACAGAACAAAAGACGGGACAGGGCCTAGCCAAAAACATTCAGTACTTC
V: TRBV27
D: TRBD1
size: -
J: TRBJ2-4

CDR3: CASSGRGGKNEQFF
DNA: TGCGCCAGCAGTGGACGCGGGGGGAAGAATGAGCAGTTCTTC
V: TRBV5-1
D: TRBD2
size: -
J: TRBJ2-1

CDR3: CATLGRTDQETQYF
DNA: TGTGCCACTCTAGGGCGGACAGATCAAGAGACCCAGTACTTC
V: TRBV10-3
D: -
size: -
J: TRBJ2-5

CDR3: CAWRAGFPNEKLFF
DNA: TGTGCCTGGAGGGCCGGGTTCCCAAATGAAAAACTGTTTTTT
V: TRBV30
D: -
size: once
J: TRBJ1-4

CDR3: CASSLNRGRTGELFF
DNA: TGTGCCAGCAGTTTGAACAGGGGGCGCACCGGGGAGCTGTTTTTT
V: TRBV27
D: TRBD1
size: -
J: TRBJ2-2

CDR3: CATSREGAGGTDTQYF
DNA: TGTGCCACCAGCAGAGAGGGGGCGGGGGGCACAGATACGCAGTATTTT
V: TRBV15
D: -
size: -
J: TRBJ2-3

CDR3: CASIGGDEKLFF
DNA: TGCGCCAGCATAGGAGGCGATGAAAAACTGTTTTTT
V: TRBV10-2
D: -
size: once
J: TRBJ1-4

CDR3: CASSLYGDRGSTEAFF
DNA: TGTGCCAGCAGCCTTTATGGGGACAGGGGATCCACTGAAGCTTTCTTT
V: TRBV27
D: TRBD1
size: once
J: TRBJ1-1

CDR3: CAWSPSGRFSDTQYF
DNA: TGTGCCTGGAGCCCTAGCGGGAGATTCTCAGATACGCAGTATTTT
V: TRBV30
D: TRBD2
size: -
J: TRBJ2-3

CDR3: CASGDPAGTIYEQYF
DNA: TGTGCCAGTGGAGATCCGGCAGGGACTATCTACGAGCAGTACTTC
V: TRBV28
D: TRBD2
size: -
J: TRBJ2-7